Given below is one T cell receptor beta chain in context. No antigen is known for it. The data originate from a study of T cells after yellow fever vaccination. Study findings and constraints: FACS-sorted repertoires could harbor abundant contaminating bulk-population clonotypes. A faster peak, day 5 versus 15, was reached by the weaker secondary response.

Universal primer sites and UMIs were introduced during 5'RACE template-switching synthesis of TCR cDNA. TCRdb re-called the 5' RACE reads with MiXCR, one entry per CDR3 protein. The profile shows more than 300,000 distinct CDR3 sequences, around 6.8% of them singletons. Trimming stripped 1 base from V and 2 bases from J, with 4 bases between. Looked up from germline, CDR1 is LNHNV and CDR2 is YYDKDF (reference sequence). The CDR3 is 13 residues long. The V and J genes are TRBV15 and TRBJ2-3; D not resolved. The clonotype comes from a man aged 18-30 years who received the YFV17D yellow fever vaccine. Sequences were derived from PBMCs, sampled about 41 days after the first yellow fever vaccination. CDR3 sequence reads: CATSRGNTDTQYF. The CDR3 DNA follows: TGTGCCACCAGCAGAGGCAACACAGATACGCAGTATTTT.